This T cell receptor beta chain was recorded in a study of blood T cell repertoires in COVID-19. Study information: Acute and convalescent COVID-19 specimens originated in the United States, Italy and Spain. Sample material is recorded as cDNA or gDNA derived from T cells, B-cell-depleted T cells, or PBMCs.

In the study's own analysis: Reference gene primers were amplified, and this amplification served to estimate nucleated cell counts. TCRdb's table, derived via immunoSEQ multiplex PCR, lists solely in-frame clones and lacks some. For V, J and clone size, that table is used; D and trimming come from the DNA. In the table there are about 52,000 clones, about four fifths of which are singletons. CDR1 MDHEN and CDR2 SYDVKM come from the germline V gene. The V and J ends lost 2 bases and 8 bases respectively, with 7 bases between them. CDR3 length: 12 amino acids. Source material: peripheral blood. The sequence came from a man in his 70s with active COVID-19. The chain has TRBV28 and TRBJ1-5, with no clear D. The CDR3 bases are TGTGCCAGCAGTTTAGAGGGTAAGCCCCAGCATTTT. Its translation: CASSLEGKPQHF.